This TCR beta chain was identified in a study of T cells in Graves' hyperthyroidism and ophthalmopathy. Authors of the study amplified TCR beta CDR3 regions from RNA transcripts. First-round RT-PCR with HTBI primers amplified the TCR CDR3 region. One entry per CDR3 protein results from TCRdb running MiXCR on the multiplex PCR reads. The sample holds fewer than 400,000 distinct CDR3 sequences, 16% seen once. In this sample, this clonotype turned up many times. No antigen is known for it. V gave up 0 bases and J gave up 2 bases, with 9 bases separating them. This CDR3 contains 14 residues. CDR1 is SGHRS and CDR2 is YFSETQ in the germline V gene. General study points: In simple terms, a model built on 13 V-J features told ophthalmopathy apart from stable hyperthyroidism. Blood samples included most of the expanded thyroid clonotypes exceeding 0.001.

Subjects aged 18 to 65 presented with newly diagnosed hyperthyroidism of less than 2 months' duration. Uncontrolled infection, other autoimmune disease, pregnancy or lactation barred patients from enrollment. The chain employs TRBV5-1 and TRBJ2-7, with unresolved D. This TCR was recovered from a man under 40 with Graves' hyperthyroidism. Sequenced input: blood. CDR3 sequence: CASSLGSFPYEQYF. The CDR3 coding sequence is TGCGCCAGCAGCTTGGGATCGTTCCCCTACGAGCAGTACTTC.